The clone carrying this T cell receptor beta chain occurred many times. Trimming took 6 bases from V and 5 from J; bases not matched to a gene: 9. In germline, CDR1 is SQVTM, CDR2 ANQGSEA. This CDR3 has 15 amino acids. The sample originates from a study of regulatory T cells in long-lasting Graves disease. The authors built TCR beta libraries using iRepertoire HTBI primers and Arm-PCR of CDR3 regions. TCRdb re-called the multiplex PCR reads with MiXCR, one entry per CDR3 protein. The sample has hundreds of thousands of distinct CDR3 sequences; about 12% are singletons. As for time point: newly diagnosed GD, antithyroid drugs for less than 3 months. PBMCs were the source of the RNA used for TCR sequencing. The same sample was also used in a study of T cells in Graves' hyperthyroidism and ophthalmopathy. That work adds: Patients aged 18 to 65 had newly diagnosed hyperthyroidism of under 2 months' duration.

The chain has TRBV29-1 and TRBJ2-5, with 13 bases fitting TRBD2. The TCR comes from a woman between 25 and 40 years old with Graves disease. This material consisted of peripheral blood mononuclear cells (PBMCs), taken at new diagnosis, from a patient treated with antithyroid drugs. CDR3 sequence: CSVATSGRRNETQYF. The CDR3 DNA is TGCAGCGTAGCGACTAGCGGGAGGAGGAATGAGACCCAGTACTTC. The variable domain in full, with the rest retrieved from reference TRBV29-1 and TRBJ2-5, is SAVISQKPSRDICQRGTSLTIQCQVDSQVTMMFWYRQQPGQSLTLIATANQGSEATYESGFVIDKFPISRPNLTFSTLTVSNMSPEDSSIYLCSVATSGRRNETQYFGPGTRLLVL.